Below, 15 T cell receptor beta chains from the same sample are listed, as sequenced in a study of cytomegalovirus exposure and HLA in healthy donors. PCR was performed using 60 Vbeta and 13 Jbeta primers. The table came from immunoSEQ multiplex PCR; TCRdb's copy has only in-frame clones and leaves some out. The table lists about 80,000 clones, roughly 76% of them singletons. Sequencing was carried out using PBMCs. The receptors originated from a middle-aged woman in good health and CMV-seronegative.

This chain connects TRBV18 to TRBJ2-6, with 7 bases aligning to TRBD2. V dropped 6 bases and J dropped 4; count of bases not matched to a gene: 3. Per the germline V gene, CDR1 is KGHSH and CDR2 is LQKENI. This CDR3 contains 14 residues. For the CDR3, the DNA is TGTGCCAGCTCCCCGGGAGGAGGGGCCAACGTCCTGACTTTC. Translating it yields CASSPGGGANVLTF.

The chain combines TRBV10-3 with TRBJ2-7; 9 bases match TRBD2. With 0 bases clipped from V and 0 bases from J, the junction kept 0 bases outside the gene matches. This CDR3 is 15 amino acids long. Germline CDR1 and CDR2: ENHRY and SYGVKD. CDR3 in amino acids: CAISESLAGSYEQYF. CDR3 DNA sequence: TGTGCCATCAGTGAGTCACTAGCGGGCTCCTACGAGCAGTACTTC.

This clone came up a few times. The rearrangement links TRBV2 to TRBJ2-7, with D possibly matching TRBD1 (6 bases). Germline CDR1 reads SNHLY; CDR2 reads FYNNEI. Trimming cost V 6 bases and J 0 bases, with 15 bases left between them. The length of the CDR3 is 15 residues. The CDR3, as DNA: TGTGCCAGCAGATACCGACAGGTCAGCTCCTACGAGCAGTACTTC. This gives the protein CASRYRQVSSYEQYF.

This clone was seen a handful of times. The V and J genes are TRBV28 and TRBJ1-6; D is ambiguous. The CDR3 is 17 amino acids. Looked up from germline, CDR1 is MDHEN and CDR2 is SYDVKM. Trimming left V 4 bases short and J 0 bases short, with 13 bases between. CDR3 region: CASSSLTSSSYNSPLHF. CDR3 nucleotide sequence: TGTGCCAGCAGTTCACTCACTTCGAGCTCCTATAATTCACCCCTCCACTTT. The variable domain in full, completed from reference TRBV28 and TRBJ1-6, reads DVKVTQSSRYLVKRTGEKVFLECVQDMDHENMFWYRQDPGLGLRLIYFSYDVKMKEKGDIPEGYSVSREKKERFSLILESASTNQTSMYLCASSSLTSSSYNSPLHFGNGTRLTVT.

This clone was seen a handful of times. The V gene is TRBV6-1, the J gene TRBJ1-2, with 7 bases identical to TRBD1. The CDR3 totals 13 residues. The J segment lost 4 bases and the V segment lost 5 bases, leaving 4 bases of the junction unmatched. The V gene's germline CDR1 is MNHNS and CDR2 SASEGT. The CDR3 bases are TGTGCCAGCAGTTCGGCAGGGGGCTATGGCTACACCTTC. This codes for CASSSAGGYGYTF.

This rearrangement joins TRBV15 to TRBJ2-7, with D maybe TRBD1 (5 bases). Germline CDR1 and CDR2: LNHNV and YYDKDF (reference sequence). V lost 4 bases and J 1 base, leaving 20 bases between the germline ends. The CDR3 spans 17 residues. This CDR3 is CATSMKPLAAGSYEQYF. The DNA for the CDR3 is TGTGCCACCAGCATGAAGCCCCTCGCGGCAGGGTCCTACGAGCAGTACTTC.

The rearrangement links TRBV2 to TRBJ2-3, with D perhaps matching TRBD2 (6 bases). V shed 2 bases and J shed 1 base, with 16 bases lying between them. The germline gives CDR1 SNHLY, CDR2 FYNNEI. This CDR3 has 17 amino acids. The CDR3 loop reads CASSERGALPGTDTQYF. The CDR3 DNA follows: TGTGCCAGCAGTGAACGCGGGGCCTTGCCGGGCACAGATACGCAGTATTTT.

The genes are TRBV7-8 and TRBJ1-2; D possibly corresponds to TRBD1 (6 bases). The CDR3 has 13 amino acids. Germline V gene lookup returns CDR1 SGHVS and CDR2 FQNEAQ. V gave up 5 bases and J gave up 3 bases, with 10 bases separating them. The CDR3 sequence: CASSEDRYYGYTF. CDR3 sequence (DNA): TGTGCCAGCAGCGAGGACAGATACTATGGCTACACCTTC.

This sequence joins TRBV2 and TRBJ1-4; 10 nucleotides agree with TRBD1. J lost 3 bases, V lost 6 bases, and 13 bases had no gene match. CDR1 is SNHLY and CDR2 is FYNNEI in the germline V gene. The CDR3 runs 18 residues. CDR3 residues: CASRHDRGPPGANEKLFF. The CDR3 DNA is TGTGCCAGCAGACATGACAGGGGGCCCCCGGGGGCTAATGAAAAACTGTTTTTT. Full variable domain (remainder filled in from reference TRBV2 and TRBJ1-4): EPEVTQTPSHQVTQMGQEVILRCVPISNHLYFYWYRQILGQKVEFLVSFYNNEISEKSEIFDDQFSVERPDGSNFTLKIRSTKLEDSAMYFCASRHDRGPPGANEKLFFGSGTQLSVL.

The genes are TRBV5-8 and TRBJ1-5; a possible D gene is TRBD1 (5 bases). V shed 2 bases and J shed 5 bases, with 23 bases lying between them. CDR3 length equals 18 residues. From germline, CDR1 is SGHTS and CDR2 YDEGEE. This CDR3 is CASSLGAIPISPHQPQHF. The CDR3 DNA follows: TGTGCCAGCAGCTTAGGGGCAATTCCAATATCGCCCCATCAGCCCCAGCATTTT.

Only a few counts were recorded for this clone. The chain is built from TRBV7-6 and TRBJ2-7; 8 nucleotides line up with TRBD1. The ends lost 4 bases at V and 7 bases at J; junction bases unmatched: 9. The germline CDR1 and CDR2 sequences are SGHVS and FNYEAQ. The CDR3 is 14 amino acids. The CDR3 loop is CASSSRTGLWEQYF. For the CDR3, the DNA is TGTGCCAGCAGCTCCAGGACAGGGTTATGGGAGCAGTACTTC.

This chain uses TRBV2 with TRBJ2-7; possible D gene TRBD1, 5 bases. V was trimmed by 3 bases and J by 4 bases, leaving 13 bases between them. The CDR3 runs 14 residues. Looked up from germline, CDR1 is SNHLY and CDR2 is FYNNEI. CDR3 protein: CASSEGLDGYEQYF. CDR3 nucleotides: TGTGCCAGCAGTGAGGGGCTAGACGGGTACGAGCAGTACTTC.

The chain recombines TRBV10-3 with TRBJ2-4; the D gene is possibly TRBD1 (6 bases). There are 13 residues in the CDR3. Germline CDR1 reads ENHRY; CDR2 reads SYGVKD. With 10 bases removed from V and 1 base from J, the gap between germline ends came to 11 bases. CDR3 residues: CASLDRAKNIQYF. CDR3 DNA: TGTGCCAGCCTTGACAGGGCCAAAAACATTCAGTACTTC.

V usage is TRBV30 and J usage is TRBJ2-7, with 7 bases identical to TRBD1. This CDR3 is built from 12 residues. Losses at the gene ends were 5 bases for V and 6 bases for J; bases not matched to a gene: 7. Germline lookup yields CDR1 GTSNPN and CDR2 SVGIG (reference sequence). CDR3 in DNA: TGTGCCTGGGGACATGGACAGGCCGAGCAGTACTTC. This translates into CAWGHGQAEQYF. The variable domain in full, with the rest retrieved from reference TRBV30 and TRBJ2-7, is SQTIHQWPATLVQPVGSPLSLECTVEGTSNPNLYWYRQAAGRGLQLLFYSVGIGQISSEVPQNLSASRPQDRQFILSSKKLLLSDSGFYLCAWGHGQAEQYFGPGTRLTVT.

The chain recombines TRBV2 with TRBJ2-1; D might be TRBD2 (6 bases). Trimming removed 7 bases from V and 9 bases from J, with 16 bases in between. Germline-derived CDR1 and CDR2 are SNHLY and FYNNEI. The CDR3 loop spans 13 amino acids. The CDR3 protein is CASTISTRSEQFF. CDR3 coding DNA: TGTGCCAGCACTATTTCGACTAGGAGTGAGCAGTTCTTC.